The rows below give T cell receptor beta chains drawn from one sample of a study of blood T cell repertoires in COVID-19. Assay: immunoSEQ multiplex PCR; the TCRdb copy retains only in-frame clones and omits some. The data contain 150,000 or so clones, 75% to 90% of them singletons. Sequencing was performed on peripheral blood. Receptor source: a man aged 18 to 30 with COVID-19, enrolled during active disease. Both conserved end residues are part of each CDR3. The order of the fields is D gene, J gene, V gene, clone size, CDR3 protein, CDR3 DNA. The D gene is left open where the match is weak. Not every row has a clone size; where given, it reads once, few, many or a size class.

d_gene: TRBD1; j_gene: TRBJ2-5; v_gene: TRBV12-3/TRBV12-4; abundance: NA; CDR3aa: CASTGTAQETQYF; CDR3nt: TGTGCCAGCACCGGGACAGCGCAAGAGACCCAGTACTTC
d_gene: NA; j_gene: TRBJ1-1; v_gene: TRBV6-5; abundance: NA; CDR3aa: CASRGGAEAFF; CDR3nt: TGTGCCAGCAGAGGGGGGGCTGAAGCTTTCTTT
d_gene: NA; j_gene: TRBJ2-2; v_gene: TRBV24-1; abundance: few; CDR3aa: CATSDLGTGSTNTGELFF; CDR3nt: TGTGCCACCAGTGATTTGGGAACAGGGTCTACGAACACCGGGGAGCTGTTTTTT
d_gene: TRBD2; j_gene: TRBJ2-1; v_gene: TRBV6-6; abundance: NA; CDR3aa: CASTGPGLALGRQFF; CDR3nt: TGTGCCAGCACCGGGCCGGGACTAGCGCTCGGAAGGCAGTTCTTC
d_gene: TRBD1; j_gene: TRBJ1-5; v_gene: TRBV27; abundance: once; CDR3aa: CASSLRGRSNQPQHF; CDR3nt: TGTGCCAGCAGTTTGAGGGGGCGAAGCAATCAGCCCCAGCATTTT
d_gene: NA; j_gene: TRBJ1-2; v_gene: TRBV7-2; abundance: NA; CDR3aa: CASSLGVARNYGYTF; CDR3nt: TGTGCCAGCAGCTTAGGTGTCGCCCGGAACTATGGCTACACCTTC
d_gene: NA; j_gene: TRBJ1-4; v_gene: TRBV7-2; abundance: NA; CDR3aa: CASSLGQINEKLFF; CDR3nt: TGTGCCAGCAGCTTAGGACAGATTAATGAAAAACTGTTTTTT
d_gene: NA; j_gene: TRBJ2-2; v_gene: TRBV4-3; abundance: NA; CDR3aa: CASSRAGSRTGELFF; CDR3nt: TGCGCCAGCAGCCGGGCGGGATCTAGGACCGGGGAGCTGTTTTTT
d_gene: TRBD1; j_gene: TRBJ1-5; v_gene: TRBV30; abundance: NA; CDR3aa: CAWSHAGGPNQPQHF; CDR3nt: TGTGCCTGGAGCCACGCAGGGGGTCCAAATCAGCCCCAGCATTTT
d_gene: TRBD2; j_gene: TRBJ2-1; v_gene: TRBV27; abundance: NA; CDR3aa: CASSPGGLANEQFF; CDR3nt: TGTGCCAGCAGTCCAGGCGGACTAGCCAATGAGCAGTTCTTC
d_gene: NA; j_gene: TRBJ2-1; v_gene: TRBV19; abundance: once; CDR3aa: CASSMALGGFSYNEQFF; CDR3nt: TGTGCCAGTAGTATGGCCCTGGGCGGGTTTTCCTACAATGAGCAGTTCTTC
d_gene: NA; j_gene: TRBJ2-2; v_gene: TRBV6-5; abundance: NA; CDR3aa: CASSYSVSGELFF; CDR3nt: TGTGCCAGCAGTTACTCCGTCAGCGGGGAGCTGTTTTTT
d_gene: TRBD2; j_gene: TRBJ2-5; v_gene: TRBV5-1; abundance: NA; CDR3aa: CASSSVTGGPSETQYF; CDR3nt: TGCGCCAGCAGCTCCGTGACGGGAGGGCCCTCAGAGACCCAGTACTTC
d_gene: NA; j_gene: TRBJ1-1; v_gene: TRBV12-3/TRBV12-4; abundance: few; CDR3aa: CASSLSTEAFF; CDR3nt: TGTGCCAGCAGTTTATCGACAGAAGCTTTCTTT
d_gene: NA; j_gene: TRBJ2-1; v_gene: TRBV27; abundance: NA; CDR3aa: CASSPLRDITYNEQFF; CDR3nt: TGTGCCAGCAGTCCCCTGCGGGATATCACCTACAATGAGCAGTTCTTC
d_gene: NA; j_gene: TRBJ2-5; v_gene: TRBV12-3/TRBV12-4; abundance: NA; CDR3aa: CASSLGGGETQYF; CDR3nt: TGTGCCAGCAGTTTAGGGGGCGGAGAGACCCAGTACTTC
d_gene: TRBD1; j_gene: TRBJ2-1; v_gene: TRBV19; abundance: NA; CDR3aa: CASSIGTGQSYNEQFF; CDR3nt: TGTGCCAGTAGTATCGGGACAGGGCAATCCTACAATGAGCAGTTCTTC
d_gene: NA; j_gene: TRBJ1-6; v_gene: TRBV5-8; abundance: NA; CDR3aa: CASSLKGVSPLHF; CDR3nt: TGTGCCAGCAGCTTGAAAGGGGTTTCACCCCTCCACTTT
d_gene: NA; j_gene: TRBJ1-1; v_gene: TRBV29-1; abundance: NA; CDR3aa: CSVEEGNTEAFF; CDR3nt: TGCAGCGTTGAGGAGGGGAACACTGAAGCTTTCTTT
d_gene: TRBD2; j_gene: TRBJ2-3; v_gene: TRBV18; abundance: once; CDR3aa: CASSTGRTSGTDTQYF; CDR3nt: TGTGCCAGCTCAACGGGGAGGACTAGCGGCACAGATACGCAGTATTTT
d_gene: NA; j_gene: TRBJ2-1; v_gene: TRBV19; abundance: NA; CDR3aa: CASSIVGAPSYNEQFF; CDR3nt: TGTGCCAGTAGTATAGTAGGGGCGCCCTCCTACAATGAGCAGTTCTTC
d_gene: NA; j_gene: TRBJ2-7; v_gene: TRBV7-6; abundance: NA; CDR3aa: CASSSYLDGGYEQYF; CDR3nt: TGTGCCAGCAGCTCCTACCTAGACGGTGGCTACGAGCAGTACTTC
d_gene: NA; j_gene: TRBJ1-2; v_gene: TRBV18; abundance: few; CDR3aa: CASSAQDGPSYRGYTF; CDR3nt: TGTGCCAGCTCGGCACAGGACGGACCGTCTTATCGTGGCTACACCTTC
d_gene: TRBD1; j_gene: TRBJ1-1; v_gene: TRBV5-4; abundance: NA; CDR3aa: CASSLDPGGHTEAFF; CDR3nt: TGTGCCAGCAGCTTAGACCCAGGGGGTCACACTGAAGCTTTCTTT
d_gene: TRBD1; j_gene: TRBJ1-3; v_gene: TRBV5-4; abundance: NA; CDR3aa: CASSGRGTGAYSGNTIYF; CDR3nt: TGTGCCAGCAGCGGCCGGGGGACAGGGGCCTACTCTGGAAACACCATATATTTT
d_gene: TRBD1; j_gene: TRBJ1-4; v_gene: TRBV28; abundance: NA; CDR3aa: CASNPRGLATNEKLLF; CDR3nt: TGTGCCAGCAACCCCAGGGGGTTGGCTACTAATGAAAAACTGCTTTTT